The clone carrying this TCR beta chain was seen just once. Its antigen is not identified. V lost 5 bases to trimming and J lost 2 bases, with 16 bases between them. CDR1 and CDR2 (germline): SNHLY, FYNNEI. The CDR3 loop spans 16 amino acids. The sample originates from a study of cytomegalovirus exposure and HLA in healthy donors. Study-level findings and limits: There were about 160 TCR beta chains listed as cytomegalovirus-associated. A later analysis linked a missense variant in DCLRE1C to the trimming of TCR beta V and J genes.

The PCR ran on 60 Vbeta and 13 Jbeta primers. The data were produced by immunoSEQ multiplex PCR, yet TCRdb's version contains in-frame clones alone and is incomplete. This sample has 150,000 to 200,000 clones, with roughly 86% found just once. The chain couples TRBV2 to TRBJ2-1; D is unresolved. The receptor comes from a woman between 18 and 29 years old in good health and CMV-seronegative. Material: PBMCs. In nucleotides, the CDR3 is TGTGCCAGCAGTCGTACCGGGTCTTCAACCTACAATGAGCAGTTCTTC. Amino acid sequence: CASSRTGSSTYNEQFF.